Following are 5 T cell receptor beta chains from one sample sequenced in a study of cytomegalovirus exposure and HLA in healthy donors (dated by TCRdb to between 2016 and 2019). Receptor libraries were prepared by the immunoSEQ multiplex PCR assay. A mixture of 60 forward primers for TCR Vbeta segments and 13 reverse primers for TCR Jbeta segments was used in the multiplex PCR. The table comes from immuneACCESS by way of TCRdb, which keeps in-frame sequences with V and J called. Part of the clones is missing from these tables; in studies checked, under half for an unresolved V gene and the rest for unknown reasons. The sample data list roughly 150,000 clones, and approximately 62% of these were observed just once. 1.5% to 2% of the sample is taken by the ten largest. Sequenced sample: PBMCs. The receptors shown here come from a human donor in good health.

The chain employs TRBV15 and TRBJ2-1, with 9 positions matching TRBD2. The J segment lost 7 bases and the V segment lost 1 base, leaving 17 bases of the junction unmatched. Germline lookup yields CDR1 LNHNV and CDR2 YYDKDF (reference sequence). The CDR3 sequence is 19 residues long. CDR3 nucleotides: TGTGCCACCAGCAGAGTTTCGTTTAGCGGGAGTGTCTGGGGAAATGAGCAGTTCTTC. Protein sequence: CATSRVSFSGSVWGNEQFF.

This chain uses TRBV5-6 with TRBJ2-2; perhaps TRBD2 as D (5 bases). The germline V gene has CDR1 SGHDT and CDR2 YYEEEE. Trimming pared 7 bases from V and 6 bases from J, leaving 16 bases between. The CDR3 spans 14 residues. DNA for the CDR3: TGTGCCAGCGGGTCTTGGGGAGTGGCCGGGGAGCTGTTTTTT. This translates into CASGSWGVAGELFF.

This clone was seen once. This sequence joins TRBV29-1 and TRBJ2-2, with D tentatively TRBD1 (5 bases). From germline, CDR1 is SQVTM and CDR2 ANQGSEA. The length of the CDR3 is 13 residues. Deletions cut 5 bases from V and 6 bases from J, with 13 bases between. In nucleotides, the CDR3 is TGCAGCGTTTTCGACAGAAATGCCGGGGAGCTGTTTTTT. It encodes CSVFDRNAGELFF.

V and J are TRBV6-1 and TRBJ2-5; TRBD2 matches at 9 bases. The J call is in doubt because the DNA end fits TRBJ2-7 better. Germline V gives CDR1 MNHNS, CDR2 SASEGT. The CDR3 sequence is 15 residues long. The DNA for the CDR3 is TGTGCCAGCAGCCGAGGGGCGGGAGGGTCCTACGAGCAGTACTTC. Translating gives CASSRGAGGSYEQYF.

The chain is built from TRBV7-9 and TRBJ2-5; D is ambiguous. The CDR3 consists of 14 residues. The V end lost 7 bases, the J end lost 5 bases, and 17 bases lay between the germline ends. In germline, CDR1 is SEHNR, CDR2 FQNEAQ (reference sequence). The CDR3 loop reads CASTSIRGGETQYF. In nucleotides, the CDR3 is TGTGCCAGCACCAGCATCCGAGGTGGGGAGACCCAGTACTTC.